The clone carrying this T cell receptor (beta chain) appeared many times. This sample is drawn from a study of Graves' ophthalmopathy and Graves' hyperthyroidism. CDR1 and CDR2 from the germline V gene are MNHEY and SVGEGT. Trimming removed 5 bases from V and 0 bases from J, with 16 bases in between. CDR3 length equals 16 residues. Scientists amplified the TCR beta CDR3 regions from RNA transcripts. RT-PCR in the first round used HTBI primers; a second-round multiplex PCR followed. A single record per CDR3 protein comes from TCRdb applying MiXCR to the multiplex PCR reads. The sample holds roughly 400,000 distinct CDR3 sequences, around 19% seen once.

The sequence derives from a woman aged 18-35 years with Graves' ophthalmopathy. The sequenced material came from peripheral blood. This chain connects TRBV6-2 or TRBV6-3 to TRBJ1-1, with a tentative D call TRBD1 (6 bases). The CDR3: CASSGPGGRMNTEAFF. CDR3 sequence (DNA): TGTGCCAGCAGTGGACCCGGGGGCCGGATGAACACTGAAGCTTTCTTT.